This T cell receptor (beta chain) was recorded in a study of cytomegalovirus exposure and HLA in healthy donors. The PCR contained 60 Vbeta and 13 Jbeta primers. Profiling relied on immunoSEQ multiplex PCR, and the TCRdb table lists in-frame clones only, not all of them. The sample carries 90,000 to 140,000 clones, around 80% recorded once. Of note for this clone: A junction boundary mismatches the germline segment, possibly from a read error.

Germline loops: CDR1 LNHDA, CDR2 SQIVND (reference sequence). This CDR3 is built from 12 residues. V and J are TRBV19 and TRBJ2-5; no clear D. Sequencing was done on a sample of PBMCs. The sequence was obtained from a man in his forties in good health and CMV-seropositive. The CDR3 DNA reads TGTGCCAGTAGTATAGACCAGGAGACCCAGTACTTC. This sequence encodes CASSIDQETQYF.